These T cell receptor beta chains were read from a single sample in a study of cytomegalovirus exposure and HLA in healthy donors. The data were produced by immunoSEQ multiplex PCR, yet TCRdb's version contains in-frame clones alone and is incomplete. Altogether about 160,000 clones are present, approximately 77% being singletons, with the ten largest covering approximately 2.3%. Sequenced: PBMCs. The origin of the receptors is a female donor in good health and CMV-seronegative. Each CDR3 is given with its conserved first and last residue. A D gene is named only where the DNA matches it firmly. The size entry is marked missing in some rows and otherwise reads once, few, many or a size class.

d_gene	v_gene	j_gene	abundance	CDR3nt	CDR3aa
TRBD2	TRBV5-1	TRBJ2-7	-	TGCGCCAGCAGCTGGGATCTAGCGGGAGGGACCTACGAGCAGTACTTC	CASSWDLAGGTYEQYF
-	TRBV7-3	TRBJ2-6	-	TGTGCCAGCAGCCCACAGATAGCTGGGGCCAACGTCCTGACTTTC	CASSPQIAGANVLTF
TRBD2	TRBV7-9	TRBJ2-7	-	TGTGCCAGCAGCTCGAGGCGGGAGGACCACGAGCAGTACTTC	CASSSRREDHEQYF
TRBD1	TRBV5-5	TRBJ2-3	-	TGTGCCAGCAGCTTGGGACAGGGAAGGTCAGATACGCAGTATTTT	CASSLGQGRSDTQYF
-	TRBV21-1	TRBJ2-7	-	TGTGCCAGCAGCCCTCGGTCATCGCGGCAGATCTACGAGCAGTACTTC	CASSPRSSRQIYEQYF
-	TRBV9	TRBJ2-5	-	TGTGCCAGCAGCGTAGGGCGCAGGCCTGGCCAAGAGACCCAGTACTTC	CASSVGRRPGQETQYF
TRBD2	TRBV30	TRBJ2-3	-	TGTGCCTGGACTAGCGGAGTAAGCACAGATACGCAGTATTTT	CAWTSGVSTDTQYF
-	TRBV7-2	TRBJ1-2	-	TGTGCCAGCAGCCCCCCCGGGAAGGATGGCTACACCTTC	CASSPPGKDGYTF
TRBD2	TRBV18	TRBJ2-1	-	TGTGCCAGCTCACCCCCGTGGGCTAGCGGGAACTATGAGCAGTTCTTC	CASSPPWASGNYEQFF
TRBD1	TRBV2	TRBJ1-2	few	TGTGCCAGCAGCACGGACAGGGTCAGTGGCTACACCTTC	CASSTDRVSGYTF
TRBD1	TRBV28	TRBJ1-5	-	TGTGCCAGCTTCACAGGGGGTGGCCAGCCCCAGCATTTT	CASFTGGGQPQHF
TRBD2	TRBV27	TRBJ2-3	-	TGTGCCAGCAGTTCCAAGGGGACCGGGACTAGATTAGGCCTCTGGCGGTATTTT	CASSSKGTGTRLGLWRYF
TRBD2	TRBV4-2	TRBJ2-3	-	TGTGCCAGCAGCCAAGAGGGGTCGTATGGGACTAGCGGGGAGGATACGCAGTATTTT	CASSQEGSYGTSGEDTQYF
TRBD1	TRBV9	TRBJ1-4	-	TGTGCCAGCAGCTCCAGGACAGGGGGCGCCGGGGAAAAACTGTTTTTT	CASSSRTGGAGEKLFF
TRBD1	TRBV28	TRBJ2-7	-	TGTGCCAGCAGTTTATGGACAGGGGACCCCAGGGAGCAGTACTTC	CASSLWTGDPREQYF
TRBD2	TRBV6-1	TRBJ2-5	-	TGTGCCAGCAAGGCCGGGGGGAAAGAGACCCAGTACTTC	CASKAGGKETQYF
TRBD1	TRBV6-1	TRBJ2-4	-	TGTGCCAGCAATGACCCCGGCGTCCCTCAGGGGGCCTTTTCCAAAAACATTCAGTACTTC	CASNDPGVPQGAFSKNIQYF
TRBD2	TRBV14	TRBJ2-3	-	TGTGCCAGCAGCCAAGCGATACTAGCGGGAGGGGCCACAGATACGCAGTATTTT	CASSQAILAGGATDTQYF
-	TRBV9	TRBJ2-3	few	TGTGCCAGCAGTGGGGCCCCCGGGAGTTTCGATACGCAGTATTTT	CASSGAPGSFDTQYF
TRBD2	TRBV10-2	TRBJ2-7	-	TGCGCCAGCAGTGTCGGCGGGGGGGCGCTCTACGAGCAGTACTTC	CASSVGGGALYEQYF
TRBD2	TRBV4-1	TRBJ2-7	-	TGCGCCAGCAGCCCGCGGGGGGGGGCTGTAGGCGGCTACGAGCAGTACTTC	CASSPRGGAVGGYEQYF
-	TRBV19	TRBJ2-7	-	TGTGCCAGTAGTATGTCGGAGCTCTACGAGCAGTACTTC	CASSMSELYEQYF
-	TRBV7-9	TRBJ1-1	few	TGTGCCAGCAGCTCGGACAGATCCGGGTCTAACACTGAAGCTTTCTTT	CASSSDRSGSNTEAFF
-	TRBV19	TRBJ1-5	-	TGTGCCAGTAGTATCCAGGGGCGGACAAGCAATCAGCCCCAGCATTTT	CASSIQGRTSNQPQHF
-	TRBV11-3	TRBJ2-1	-	TGTGCCAGCAGCTTAGACCGACAATACAATGAGCAGTTCTTC	CASSLDRQYNEQFF
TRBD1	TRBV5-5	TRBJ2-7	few	TGTGCCAGCAGCTTGCATGGACAGGGGGCCTACGAGCAGTACTTC	CASSLHGQGAYEQYF
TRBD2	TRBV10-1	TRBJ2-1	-	TGCGCCAGCAGTGAAACGTTAGCGGGGGGCTACAATGAGCAGTTCTTC	CASSETLAGGYNEQFF
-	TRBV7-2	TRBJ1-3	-	TGTGCCAGCAGCTTAGGCAGATACTCTGGAAACACCATATATTTT	CASSLGRYSGNTIYF
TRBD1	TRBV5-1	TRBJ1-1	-	TGCGCCAGCACCGAAGGGACAGTTGGCACTGAAGCTTTCTTT	CASTEGTVGTEAFF
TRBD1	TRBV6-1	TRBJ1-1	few	TGTGCCAGCAGTGAATCGGACAGGGTGAACACTGAAGCTTTCTTT	CASSESDRVNTEAFF
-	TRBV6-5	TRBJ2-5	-	TGTGCCAGCAGTGACAACGGGAGACGAGAGACCCAGTACTTC	CASSDNGRRETQYF
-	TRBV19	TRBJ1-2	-	TGTGCCAGTACTCTCACAGGGAGAGGTAACTATGGCTACACCTTC	CASTLTGRGNYGYTF
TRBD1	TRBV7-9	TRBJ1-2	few	TGTGCCAGCGCGACAGGGGGGAATGGCTACACCTTC	CASATGGNGYTF
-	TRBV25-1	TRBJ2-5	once	TGTGCCAGCAGTCGAGGTGGCCAAGAGACCCAGTACTTC	CASSRGGQETQYF
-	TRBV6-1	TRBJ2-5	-	TGTGCCAGCAGTCCGACTAGAGAGGAGACCCAGTACTTC	CASSPTREETQYF
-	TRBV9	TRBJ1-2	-	TGTGCCAGCAGTGAACAGGGTAGGGGCTATGGCTACACCTTC	CASSEQGRGYGYTF
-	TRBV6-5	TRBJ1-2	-	TGTGCCAGCAGTAAAGGGGGACTATCTAACTATGGCTACACCTTC	CASSKGGLSNYGYTF
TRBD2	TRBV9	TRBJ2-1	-	TGTGCCAGCAGCGTAGCTGGGGGGAGGGCCCAGAATGAGCAGTTCTTC	CASSVAGGRAQNEQFF
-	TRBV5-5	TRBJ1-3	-	TGTGCCAGCAGCCGCGGGGCCGGGACTGGAAACACCATATATTTT	CASSRGAGTGNTIYF
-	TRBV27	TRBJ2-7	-	TGTGCCAGCAGTTTGACAGCCTCCTACGAGCAGTACTTC	CASSLTASYEQYF
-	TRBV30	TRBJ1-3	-	TGTGCCTGGAGTATCCGGGGGGGTTTCGGAAACACCATATATTTT	CAWSIRGGFGNTIYF
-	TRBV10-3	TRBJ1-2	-	TGTGCCATCAGTGAGTTAACAGGGAAGGGCTACACCTTC	CAISELTGKGYTF